This TCR beta chain derives from a study of cytomegalovirus exposure and HLA in healthy donors. On the study more broadly: A subsequent analysis reported that the 120 or so validation repertoires were produced on the same platform that had also been used for the roughly 700 first-cohort repertoires.

The trim removed 6 bases at V and 8 bases at J, leaving 12 bases unmatched. CDR3 length: 15 amino acids. Germline CDR1 LNHDA, CDR2 SQIVND (reference sequence). Libraries were prepared by immunoSEQ multiplex PCR; TCRdb keeps only in-frame clonotypes and omits some of them. The data hold over 80,000 clones, with 75% to 90% observed a single time. The V call is TRBV19, the J call TRBJ1-4; 7 bases agree with TRBD1. Source material: PBMCs. The clonotype comes from a man between 18 and 29 years old in good health and CMV-seropositive. CDR3 sequence: CASSRGQPFTEKLFF. The CDR3 DNA is TGTGCCAGTAGCCGGGGACAGCCTTTCACCGAAAAACTGTTTTTT.